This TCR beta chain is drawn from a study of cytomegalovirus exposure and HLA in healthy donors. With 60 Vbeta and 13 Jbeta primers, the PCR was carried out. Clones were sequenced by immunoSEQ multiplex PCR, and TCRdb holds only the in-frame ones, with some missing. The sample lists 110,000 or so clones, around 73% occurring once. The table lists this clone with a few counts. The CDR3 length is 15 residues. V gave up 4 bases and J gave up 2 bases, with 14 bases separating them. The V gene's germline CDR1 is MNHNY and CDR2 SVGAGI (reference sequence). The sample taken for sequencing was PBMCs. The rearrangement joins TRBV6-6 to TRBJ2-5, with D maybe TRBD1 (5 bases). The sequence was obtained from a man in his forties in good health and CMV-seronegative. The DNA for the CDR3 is TGTGCCAGCAGTTCGTCCGACAGCCCACAAGAGACCCAGTACTTC. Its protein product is CASSSSDSPQETQYF.